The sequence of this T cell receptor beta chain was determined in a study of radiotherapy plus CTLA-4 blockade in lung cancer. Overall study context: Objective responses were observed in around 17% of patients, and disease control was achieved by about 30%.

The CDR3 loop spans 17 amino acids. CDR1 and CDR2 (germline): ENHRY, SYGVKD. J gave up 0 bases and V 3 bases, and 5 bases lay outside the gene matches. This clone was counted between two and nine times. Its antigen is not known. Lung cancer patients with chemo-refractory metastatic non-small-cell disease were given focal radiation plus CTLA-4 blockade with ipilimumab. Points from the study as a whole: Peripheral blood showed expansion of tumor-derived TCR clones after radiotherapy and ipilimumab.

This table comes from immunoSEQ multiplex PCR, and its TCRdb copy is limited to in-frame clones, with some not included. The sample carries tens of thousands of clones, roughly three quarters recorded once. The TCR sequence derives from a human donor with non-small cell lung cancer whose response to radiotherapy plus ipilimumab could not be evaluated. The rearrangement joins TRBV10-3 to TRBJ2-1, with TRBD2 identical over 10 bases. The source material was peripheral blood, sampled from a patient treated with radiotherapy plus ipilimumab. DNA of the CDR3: TGTGCCATCAGTGACGGGACTAGCGTTGTCTCCTACAATGAGCAGTTCTTC. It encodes CAISDGTSVVSYNEQFF.